This T cell receptor beta chain originates from a study of T cells in Graves' hyperthyroidism and ophthalmopathy. This clonotype was counted ten times or more. TCR beta CDR3 sequences were amplified from RNA transcripts. An initial round of RT-PCR targeting the TCR CDR3 relied on the HTBI primer set. TCRdb reprocessed the multiplex PCR reads with MiXCR, giving one entry per CDR3 protein. The table includes hundreds of thousands of distinct CDR3 sequences, 15% to 18% detected once. Sample: blood. The sequence came from a woman between 18 and 29 years old with Graves' hyperthyroidism.

The CDR3 nucleotides are TGCAGCGTTTCGCTGGGAATGAACACTGAAGCTTTCTTT. Protein sequence: CSVSLGMNTEAFF. This chain joins TRBV29-1 and TRBJ1-1; no reliable D call. The CDR3 length is 13 residues. Germline lookup yields CDR1 SQVTM and CDR2 ANQGSEA. V shed 5 bases and J shed 0 bases, with 10 bases lying between them.